Described below is a single TCR beta chain sequence and its context. TCRdb processed the 5' RACE reads again and assigns one entry to each CDR3 protein, with no DNA. The sample features 500,000 or so distinct CDR3 sequences, with roughly 3.6% in its top ten. Germline lookup yields CDR1 SGHKS and CDR2 YYEKEE (reference sequence). This CDR3 contains 15 residues. This sample stems from a study of T cells expressing NK-cell markers. Study context: Seven of the eight sequenced donors were HCMV-seropositive; one was seronegative.

The origin of this receptor is a man aged 18 to 29 in good health. Sequencing was performed on blood T cells: a sorted CD56 or NKG2C T cell subset, CD4+ or CD8+ T cells, or bulk PBMC T cells (not recorded which). This chain connects TRBV5-5 to TRBJ2-3; TCRdb outputs TRBD2, but without DNA this stays unchecked. The CDR3 sequence is CASSPIAVRTDTQYF.